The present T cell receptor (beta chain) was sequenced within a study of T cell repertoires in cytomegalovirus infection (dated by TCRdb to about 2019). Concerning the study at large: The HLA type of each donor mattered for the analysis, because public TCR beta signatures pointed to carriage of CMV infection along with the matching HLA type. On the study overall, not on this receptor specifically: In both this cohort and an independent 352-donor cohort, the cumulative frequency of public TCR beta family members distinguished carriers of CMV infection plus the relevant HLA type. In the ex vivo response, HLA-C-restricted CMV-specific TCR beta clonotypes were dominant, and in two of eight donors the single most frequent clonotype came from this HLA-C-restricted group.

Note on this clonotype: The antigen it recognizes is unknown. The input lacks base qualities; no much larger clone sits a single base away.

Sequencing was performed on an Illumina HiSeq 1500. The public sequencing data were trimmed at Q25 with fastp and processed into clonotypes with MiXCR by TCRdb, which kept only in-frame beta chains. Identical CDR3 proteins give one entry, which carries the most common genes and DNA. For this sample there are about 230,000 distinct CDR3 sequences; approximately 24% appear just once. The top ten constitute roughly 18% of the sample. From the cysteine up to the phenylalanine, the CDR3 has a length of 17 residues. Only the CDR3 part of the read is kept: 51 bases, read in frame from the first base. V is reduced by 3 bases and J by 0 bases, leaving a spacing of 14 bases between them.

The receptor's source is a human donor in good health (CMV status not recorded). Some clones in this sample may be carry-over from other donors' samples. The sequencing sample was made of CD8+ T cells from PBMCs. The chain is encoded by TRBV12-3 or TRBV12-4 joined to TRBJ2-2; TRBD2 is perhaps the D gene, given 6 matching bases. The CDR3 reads CASSFWEVQTNTGELFF. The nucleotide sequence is TGTGCCAGCAGTTTTTGGGAGGTACAGACGAACACCGGGGAGCTGTTTTTT.